The 12 T cell receptor beta chains reported below all come from one sample, sequenced in a study of OX40 agonist ivuxolimab in advanced cancers. The library was generated by the immunoSEQ multiplex PCR assay. Not all clones reach the TCRdb copy of this immuneACCESS table, which keeps in-frame sequences only. Checked studies attribute under half of the gap to unresolved V genes and leave the rest unexplained. The sample includes over 25,000 clones, with over 75% observed a single time. 45% to 60% of the sample goes to the ten largest clones. The input for sequencing was CD4+ or CD8+ T cells sorted from blood, taken in a trial of the OX40 agonist ivuxolimab. Every receptor here comes from an adult with an advanced solid tumor such as melanoma, head and neck, liver or kidney cancer.

The CDR3 here is CASSDSPGQYYGYTF. CDR3 DNA: TGTGCCAGCAGCGACTCTCCGGGGCAGTACTATGGCTACACCTTC. J is TRBJ1-2 and V is TRBV9; D may be TRBD1 (5 bases). The germline CDR1 and CDR2 sequences are SGDLS and YYNGEE. This CDR3 region has 15 residues. Trimming took off 3 bases at V and 3 bases at J, with 15 bases between the two ends.

J is TRBJ2-1 and V is TRBV30; D gene uncertain. The ends were cut back, 2 bases at V and 7 bases at J, with 12 bases in the middle. Germline V gene data show CDR1 as GTSNPN and CDR2 as SVGIG (reference sequence). The CDR3 consists of 13 residues. CDR3 coding DNA: TGTGCCTGGAGTCCTCTTCCTAGGAATGAGCAGTTCTTC. Its translation is CAWSPLPRNEQFF.

The chain carries TRBV23-1 and TRBJ1-1; maybe TRBD1 (5 bases). TRBV23-1 is an open reading frame, and its role is uncertain. This CDR3 has 15 amino acids. The germline V and J ends were trimmed by 3 bases and 5 bases, with 16 bases remaining between them. Written as DNA, the CDR3 is TGCGCCAGCAGTCATCTTGGGGCCCCGGGGACTGAAGCTTTCTTT. Protein sequence: CASSHLGAPGTEAFF.

The gene calls are TRBV5-1 and TRBJ2-3, with 16 positions matching TRBD2. Losses at the gene ends were 2 bases for V and 14 bases for J; bases not matched to a gene: 8. Germline V gives CDR1 SGHRS, CDR2 YFSETQ. This CDR3 is 15 amino acids long. In DNA, the CDR3 is TGCGCCAGCAGCTTCACAGGGACTAGCGGGGGGGCGTGGTATTTT. As protein: CASSFTGTSGGAWYF.

The chain recombines TRBV6-1 with TRBJ2-5; 7 nucleotides agree with TRBD2. The DNA end lines up better with TRBJ2-7; the J call may be wrong. The CDR3 spans 15 residues. Germline CDR1 is MNHNS and CDR2 is SASEGT. DNA of the CDR3: TGTGCCAGCAGTGAGGCTAGCGGCCACTCCTACGAGCAGTACTTC. It yields the protein CASSEASGHSYEQYF.

V is TRBV27 and J is TRBJ2-1; D gene uncertain. CDR1 and CDR2 from the germline V gene are MNHEY and SMNVEV (reference sequence). The CDR3 has 12 residues. Trimming left V 3 bases short and J 10 bases short, with 10 bases between. CDR3 region: CASSFPGEEQFF. The CDR3 nucleotides are TGTGCCAGCAGTTTTCCGGGTGAGGAGCAGTTCTTC.

This clone has a handful of counts. V gene TRBV9 combines with J gene TRBJ2-2; D unclear. Germline values: CDR1 SGDLS, CDR2 YYNGEE. V was shortened by 2 bases and J by 4 bases, with 6 bases between the two germline ends. This CDR3 region has 13 residues. The CDR3 region has the DNA TGTGCCAGCAGCGTTTCAAGCACCGGGGAGCTGTTTTTT. This encodes CASSVSSTGELFF.

The chain couples TRBV4-3 to TRBJ2-2, with TRBD2 matching 9 bases. The V segment lost 1 base and the J segment 4 bases; nucleotides outside the gene matches: 4. This CDR3 has 16 amino acids. The germline gives CDR1 LGHNA, CDR2 YSLEER. CDR3 coding DNA: TGCGCCAGCAGCCAAGTCGGCGGGGGGGGCACCGGGGAGCTGTTTTTT. Translating gives CASSQVGGGGTGELFF.

This chain joins TRBV11-2 and TRBJ2-1; D is uncertain. The CDR3 contains 13 residues. The ends were cut back, 3 bases at V and 7 bases at J, with 10 bases in the middle. Germline lookup yields CDR1 SGHAT and CDR2 FQNNGV. CDR3 nucleotide sequence: TGTGCCAGCAGCTTCAACTTAGCAAATGAGCAGTTCTTC. Translating gives CASSFNLANEQFF.

This clone appeared once. This chain connects TRBV14 to TRBJ2-3; D is perhaps TRBD2 (6 bases). Germline loops: CDR1 SGHDN, CDR2 FVKESK. The length of the CDR3 is 16 residues. V was pared by 4 bases and J by 2 bases, with 16 bases between. The CDR3, as DNA: TGTGCCAGCAGCCCCTCGGGAGAGCAGTACACAGATACGCAGTATTTT. It specifies CASSPSGEQYTDTQYF.

CDR3 coding DNA: TGTGCCAGCAGTTCACCAAGCTGGGGGAATTCACCCCTCCACTTT. Translated, it gives CASSSPSWGNSPLHF. The chain couples TRBV28 to TRBJ1-6; tentatively, D is TRBD1 (5 bases). CDR3 size: 15 residues. Deletions cut 4 bases from V and 7 bases from J, with 14 bases between. Germline CDR1 MDHEN, CDR2 SYDVKM.

This clone was recorded once. The chain carries TRBV6-5 and TRBJ1-1; no definite D call. Per the germline V gene, CDR1 is MNHEY and CDR2 is SVGAGI. Trimming stripped 5 bases from V and 1 base from J, with 8 bases between. The CDR3 is 13 residues long. CDR3 bases: TGTGCCAGCAGTCCCTATGGGAACACTGAAGCTTTCTTT. As protein: CASSPYGNTEAFF.